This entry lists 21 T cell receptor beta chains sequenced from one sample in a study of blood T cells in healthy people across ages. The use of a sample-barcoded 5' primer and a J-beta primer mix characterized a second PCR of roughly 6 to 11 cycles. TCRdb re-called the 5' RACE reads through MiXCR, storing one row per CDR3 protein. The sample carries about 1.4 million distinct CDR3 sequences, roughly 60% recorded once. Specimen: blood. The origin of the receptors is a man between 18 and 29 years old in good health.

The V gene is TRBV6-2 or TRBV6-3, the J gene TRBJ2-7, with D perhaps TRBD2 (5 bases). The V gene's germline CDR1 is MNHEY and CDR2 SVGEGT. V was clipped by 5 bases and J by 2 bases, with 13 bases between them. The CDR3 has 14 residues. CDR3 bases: TGTGCCAGCAGTCAACTAGATGTACCCTACGAGCAGTACTTC. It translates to CASSQLDVPYEQYF.

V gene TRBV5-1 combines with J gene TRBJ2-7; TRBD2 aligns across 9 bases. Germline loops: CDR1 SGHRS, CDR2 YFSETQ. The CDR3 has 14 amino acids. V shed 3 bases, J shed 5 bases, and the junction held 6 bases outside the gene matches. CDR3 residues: CASSYSGSYDEQYF. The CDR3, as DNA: TGCGCCAGCAGCTATAGCGGGAGCTACGACGAGCAGTACTTC.

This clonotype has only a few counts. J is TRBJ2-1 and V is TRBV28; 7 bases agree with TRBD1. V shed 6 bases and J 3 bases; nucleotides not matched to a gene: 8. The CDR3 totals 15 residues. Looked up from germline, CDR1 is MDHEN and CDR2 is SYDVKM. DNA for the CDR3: TGTGCCAGCAGCCCCGACAGGGTTGGCTACAATGAGCAGTTCTTC. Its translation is CASSPDRVGYNEQFF.

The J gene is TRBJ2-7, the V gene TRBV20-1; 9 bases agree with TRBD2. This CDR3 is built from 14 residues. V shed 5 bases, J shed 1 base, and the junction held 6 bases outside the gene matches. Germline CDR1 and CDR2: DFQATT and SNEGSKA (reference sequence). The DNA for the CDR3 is TGCAGTGCTGGCAGCGGGGGGCGATCCTACGAGCAGTACTTC. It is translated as CSAGSGGRSYEQYF.

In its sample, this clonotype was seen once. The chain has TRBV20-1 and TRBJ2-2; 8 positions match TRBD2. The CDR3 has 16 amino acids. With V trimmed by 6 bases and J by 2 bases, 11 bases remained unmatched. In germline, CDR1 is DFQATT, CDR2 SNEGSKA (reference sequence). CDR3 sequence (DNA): TGCAGTGCGAAAACTTCCGGGACTAGTAACACCGGGGAGCTGTTTTTT. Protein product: CSAKTSGTSNTGELFF.

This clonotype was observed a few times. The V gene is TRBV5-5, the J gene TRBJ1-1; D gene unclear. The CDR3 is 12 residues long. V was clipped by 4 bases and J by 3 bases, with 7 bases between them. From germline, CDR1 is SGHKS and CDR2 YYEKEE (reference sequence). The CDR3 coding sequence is TGTGCCAGCAGCCACGCGGACACTGAAGCTTTCTTT. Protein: CASSHADTEAFF.

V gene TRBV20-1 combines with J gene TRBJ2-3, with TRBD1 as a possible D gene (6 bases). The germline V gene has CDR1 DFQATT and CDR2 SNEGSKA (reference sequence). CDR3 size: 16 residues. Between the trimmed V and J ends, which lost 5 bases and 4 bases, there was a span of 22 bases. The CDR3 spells CSASYRVSLRADTQYF. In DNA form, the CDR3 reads TGCAGTGCTTCCTACAGGGTTTCCCTTAGGGCAGATACGCAGTATTTT.

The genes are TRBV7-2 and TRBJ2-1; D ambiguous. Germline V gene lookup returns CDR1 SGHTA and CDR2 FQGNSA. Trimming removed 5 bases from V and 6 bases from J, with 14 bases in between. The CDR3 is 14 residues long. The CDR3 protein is CASSQLHDLNEQFF. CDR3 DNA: TGTGCCAGCAGCCAGCTACATGACCTCAATGAGCAGTTCTTC.

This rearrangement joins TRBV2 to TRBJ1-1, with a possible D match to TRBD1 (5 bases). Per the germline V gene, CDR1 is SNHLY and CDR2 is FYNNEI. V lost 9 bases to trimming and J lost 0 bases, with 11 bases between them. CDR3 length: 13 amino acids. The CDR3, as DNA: TGTGCCAGAAAGACGGACATGAACACTGAAGCTTTCTTT. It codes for CARKTDMNTEAFF.

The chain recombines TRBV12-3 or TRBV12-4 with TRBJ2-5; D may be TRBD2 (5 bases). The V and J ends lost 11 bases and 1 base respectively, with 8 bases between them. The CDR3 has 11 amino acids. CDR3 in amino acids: CAAGFQETQYF. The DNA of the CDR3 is TGTGCCGCGGGCTTCCAAGAGACCCAGTACTTC.

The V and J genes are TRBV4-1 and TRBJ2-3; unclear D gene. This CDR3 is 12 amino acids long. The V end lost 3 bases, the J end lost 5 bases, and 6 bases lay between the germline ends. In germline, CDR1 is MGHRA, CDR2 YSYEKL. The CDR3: CASSQSIDTQYF. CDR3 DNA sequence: TGCGCCAGCAGCCAGAGTATAGATACGCAGTATTTT.

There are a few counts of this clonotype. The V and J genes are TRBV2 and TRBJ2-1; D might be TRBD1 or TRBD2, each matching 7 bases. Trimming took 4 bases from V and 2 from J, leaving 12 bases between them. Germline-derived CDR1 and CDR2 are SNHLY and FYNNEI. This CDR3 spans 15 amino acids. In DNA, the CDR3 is TGTGCCAGCAGTGCAGGGGGAGGGGCCTACAATGAGCAGTTCTTC. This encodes CASSAGGGAYNEQFF.

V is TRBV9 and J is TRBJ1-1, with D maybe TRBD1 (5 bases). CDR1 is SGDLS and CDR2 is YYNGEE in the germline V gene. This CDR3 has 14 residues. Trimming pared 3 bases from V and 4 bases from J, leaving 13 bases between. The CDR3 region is CASSGLGEGTEAFF. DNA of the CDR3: TGTGCCAGCAGCGGATTGGGGGAGGGCACTGAAGCTTTCTTT.

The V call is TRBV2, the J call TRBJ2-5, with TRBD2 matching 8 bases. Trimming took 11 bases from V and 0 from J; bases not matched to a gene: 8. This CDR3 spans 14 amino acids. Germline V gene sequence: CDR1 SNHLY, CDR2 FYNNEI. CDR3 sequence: CAGIGGGYQETQYF. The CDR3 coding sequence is TGTGCCGGCATTGGCGGGGGGTACCAAGAGACCCAGTACTTC.

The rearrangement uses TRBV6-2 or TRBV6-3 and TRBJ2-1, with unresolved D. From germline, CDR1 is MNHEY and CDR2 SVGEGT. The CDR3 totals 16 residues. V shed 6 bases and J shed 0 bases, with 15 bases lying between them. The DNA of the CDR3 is TGTGCCAGCAGACCTCGGACCAGTCTCTCCTACAATGAGCAGTTCTTC. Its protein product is CASRPRTSLSYNEQFF.

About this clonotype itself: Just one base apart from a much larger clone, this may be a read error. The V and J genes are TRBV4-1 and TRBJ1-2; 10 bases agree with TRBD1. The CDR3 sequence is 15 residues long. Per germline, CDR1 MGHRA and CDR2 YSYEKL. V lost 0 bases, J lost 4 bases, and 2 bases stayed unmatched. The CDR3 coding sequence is TGCGCCAGCAGCCAAGATCGGACAGGGGGCTATGGCTACACCTTC. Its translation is CASSQDRTGGYGYTF.

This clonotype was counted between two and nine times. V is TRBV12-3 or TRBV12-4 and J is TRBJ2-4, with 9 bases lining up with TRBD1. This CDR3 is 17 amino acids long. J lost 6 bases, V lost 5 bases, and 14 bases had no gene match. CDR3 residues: CASSNPDRGSIGNIQYF. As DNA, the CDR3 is TGTGCCAGCAGTAACCCGGACAGGGGCTCAATAGGAAACATTCAGTACTTC.

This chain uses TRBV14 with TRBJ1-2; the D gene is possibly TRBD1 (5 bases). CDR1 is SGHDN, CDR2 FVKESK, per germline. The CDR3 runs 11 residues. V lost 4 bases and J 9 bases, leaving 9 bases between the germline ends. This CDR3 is CASSPGGSYTF. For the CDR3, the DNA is TGTGCCAGCAGCCCCGGGGGGAGCTACACCTTC.

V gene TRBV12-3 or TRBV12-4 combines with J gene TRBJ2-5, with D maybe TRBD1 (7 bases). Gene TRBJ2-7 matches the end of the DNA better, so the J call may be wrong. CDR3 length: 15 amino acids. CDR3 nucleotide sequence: TGTGCCAGCAGTTTTCTTGCGGGGACAGAGGACGAGCAGTACTTC. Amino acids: CASSFLAGTEDEQYF.

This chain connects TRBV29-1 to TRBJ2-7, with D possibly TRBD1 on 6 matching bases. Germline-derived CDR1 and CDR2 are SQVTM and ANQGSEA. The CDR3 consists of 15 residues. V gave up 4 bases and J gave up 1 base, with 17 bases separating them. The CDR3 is CSVVGTPRKSYEQYF. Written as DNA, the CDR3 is TGCAGCGTTGTGGGGACACCACGAAAGTCCTACGAGCAGTACTTC.

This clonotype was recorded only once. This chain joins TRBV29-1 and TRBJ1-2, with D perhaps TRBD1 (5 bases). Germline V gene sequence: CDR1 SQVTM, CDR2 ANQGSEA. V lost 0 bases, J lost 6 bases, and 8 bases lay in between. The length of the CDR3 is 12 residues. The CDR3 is CSVEDRGNGYTF. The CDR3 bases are TGCAGCGTTGAAGATCGGGGGAATGGCTACACCTTC.